This T cell receptor beta chain is drawn from a study of blood T cell repertoires in COVID-19 (dated by TCRdb to about 2020). About the full investigation: Collaborator samples came from the United States, Italy and Spain and covered acute and convalescent phases of COVID-19. A de-identified subject ID, COVID-19 status, age in years and sex were almost always included in the sample metadata. Subjects who had been exposed to COVID-19, were actively infected with it, or had recovered from it provided the deeply sampled blood TCRbeta repertoires that made up the dataset. The samples were drawn from the first 160 participants of the ongoing ImmuneRACE study and from over 950 subjects provided by 6 global collaborators. HLA class I and class II types, where available, came from metadata supplied by the sample provider rather than from assay-based typing. The repertoires were released in a freely available public database meant as a resource for research on the immune response to SARS-CoV-2. The material from the prospective study consisted of cDNA or gDNA derived from T cells, B-cell-depleted T cells, or PBMCs.

TCRbeta CDR3 regions were amplified from genomic DNA by means of the immunoSEQ Assay, a bias-controlled multiplex PCR. The study's processing was this. Within the assay, amplification of reference gene primers was used to estimate how many nucleated cells each sample contained. To quantify the absolute abundance of each unique TCRbeta CDR3 rearrangement, sequence reads were collapsed and filtered. For each sample, productive Simpson clonality was calculated by taking the square root of Simpson's diversity index across productive rearrangements. The source is immuneACCESS, and TCRdb retained only in-frame sequences with V and J called. Part of the clones is not carried over; for the studies checked, unresolved V genes explain less than half of this, and the remainder is unexplained. That table is the source of V, J and clone size, and D and trimming were worked out from the DNA. The sample table records approximately 320,000 clones; 80% to 90% of these occur just once. Jointly, the top ten make up about 9.8% of the sample.

The study at large found these results: The amount of clinical and demographic metadata varied by source and participant and was provided uncurated.

In the prospective study, participants were about 18 to 95 years old, resided in approximately 22 geographic areas of the United States, and were enrolled through a virtual design. Cohort assignment in the prospective study relied on participant-reported clinical history from a screening survey and a study questionnaire. ImmuneRACE Cohort 3 recovered participants were defined by two consecutive negative NP/OP PCR tests, healthcare professional clearance, or symptom resolution. Each participant in the prospective study had whole blood, serum and a nasopharyngeal or oropharyngeal swab collected by mobile phlebotomists. Prospective study participants could optionally give additional blood draws and questionnaires over an approximately 2-month period. Prospective study blood samples were shipped either frozen or at room temperature before DNA extraction. Based on the germline V gene, the CDR1 and CDR2 sequences are SGDLS and YYNGEE. The cysteine opens and the phenylalanine closes a CDR3 of 15 amino acids. The retained sequence is limited to the CDR3, 45 bases, with the frame set at the first base. Trimmed from V: 1 base; trimmed from J: 2 bases; junction bases lacking a gene match: 4.

Of note for this clone: The target of this receptor is not known. Per-base qualities were not stored, and no clone one base away is much larger.

This clonotype originated in a woman younger than 30 who had recovered from COVID-19. The source material was PBMCs or T cells enriched from blood (not recorded which). The chain joins TRBV9 to TRBJ2-7; 9 of the junction bases match TRBD2. At the DNA level, the sequence is TGTGCCAGCAGCGTAAGAGCGGGGGGACCCTACGAGCAGTACTTC. This yields the protein CASSVRAGGPYEQYF.